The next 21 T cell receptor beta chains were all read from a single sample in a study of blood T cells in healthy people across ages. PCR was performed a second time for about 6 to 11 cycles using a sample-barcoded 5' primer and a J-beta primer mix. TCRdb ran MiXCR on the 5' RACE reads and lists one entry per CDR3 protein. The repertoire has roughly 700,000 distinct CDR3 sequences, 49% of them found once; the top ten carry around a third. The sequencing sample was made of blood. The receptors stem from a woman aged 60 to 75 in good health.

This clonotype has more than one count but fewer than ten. The CDR3 spells CASSLLANTGELFF. CDR3 in DNA: TGCGCCAGCAGCTTGCTGGCGAACACCGGGGAGCTGTTTTTT. The V call is TRBV5-1, the J call TRBJ2-2; no definite D call. CDR1 and CDR2 from the germline V gene are SGHRS and YFSETQ. V lost 1 base, J lost 0 bases, and 4 bases lay in between. CDR3 length: 14 residues.

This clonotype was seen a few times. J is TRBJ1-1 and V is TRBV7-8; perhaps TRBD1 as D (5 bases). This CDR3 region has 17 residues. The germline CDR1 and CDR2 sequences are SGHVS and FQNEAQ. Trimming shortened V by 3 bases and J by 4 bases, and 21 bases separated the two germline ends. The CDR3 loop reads CASSFGRRGLEVTEAFF. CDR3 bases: TGTGCCAGCAGCTTTGGCCGGAGGGGCCTAGAAGTCACTGAAGCTTTCTTT.

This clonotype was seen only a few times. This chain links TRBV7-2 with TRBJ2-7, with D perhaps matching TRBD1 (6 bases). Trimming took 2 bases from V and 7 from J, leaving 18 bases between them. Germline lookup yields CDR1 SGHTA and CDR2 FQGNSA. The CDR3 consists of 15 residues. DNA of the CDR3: TGTGCCAGCAGCTTAATTGGACAGCCCTACAATGAGCAGTACTTC. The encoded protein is CASSLIGQPYNEQYF. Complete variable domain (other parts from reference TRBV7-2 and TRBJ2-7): GAGVSQSPSNKVTEKGKDVELRCDPISGHTALYWYRQSLGQGLEFLIYFQGNSAPDKSGLPSDRFSAERTGGSVSTLTIQRTQQEDSAVYLCASSLIGQPYNEQYFGPGTRLTVT.

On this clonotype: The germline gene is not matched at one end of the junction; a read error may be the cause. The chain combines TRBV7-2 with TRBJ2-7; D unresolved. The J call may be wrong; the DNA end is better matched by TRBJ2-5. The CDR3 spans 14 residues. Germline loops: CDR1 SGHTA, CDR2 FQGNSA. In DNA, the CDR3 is TGTGCCAGTAGCTTAACTCCCCGGGCGGAGACCCAGTACTTC. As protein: CASSLTPRAETQYF.

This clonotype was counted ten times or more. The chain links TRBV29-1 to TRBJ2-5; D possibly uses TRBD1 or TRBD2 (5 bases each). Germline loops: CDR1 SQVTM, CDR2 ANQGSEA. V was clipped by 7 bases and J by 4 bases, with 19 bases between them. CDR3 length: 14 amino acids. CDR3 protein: CSAARTEGRETQYF. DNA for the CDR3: TGCAGCGCGGCTAGGACTGAGGGGAGAGAGACCCAGTACTTC.

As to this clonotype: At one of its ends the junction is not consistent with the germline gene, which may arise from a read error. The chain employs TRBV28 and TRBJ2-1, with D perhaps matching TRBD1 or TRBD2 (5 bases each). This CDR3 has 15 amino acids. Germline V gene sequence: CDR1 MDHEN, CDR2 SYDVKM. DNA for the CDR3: TGTGCCACCTACCGCGAGGGGCACTCCTACAGTGAGCAGTTCTTC. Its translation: CATYREGHSYSEQFF. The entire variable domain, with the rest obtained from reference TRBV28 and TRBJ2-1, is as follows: DVKVTQSSRYLVKRTGEKVFLECVQDMDHENMFWYRQDPGLGLRLIYFSYDVKMKEKGDIPEGYSVSREKKERFSLILESASTNQTSMYLCATYREGHSYSEQFFGPGTRLTVL.

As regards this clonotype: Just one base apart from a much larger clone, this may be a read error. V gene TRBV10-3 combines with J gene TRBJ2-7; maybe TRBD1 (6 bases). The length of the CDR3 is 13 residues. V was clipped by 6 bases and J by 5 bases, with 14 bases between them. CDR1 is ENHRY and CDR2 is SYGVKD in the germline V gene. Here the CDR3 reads CAISTQGVDEQYF. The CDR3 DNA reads TGTGCCATCAGCACACAGGGTGTCGACGAGCAGTACTTC.

The CDR3 DNA reads as TGTGCCAGCAGCGGGACAGGGGGCTCTCGGAATTCACCCCTCCACTTT. This codes for CASSGTGGSRNSPLHF. The chain employs TRBV2 and TRBJ1-6, with 12 bases matching TRBD1. The CDR3 contains 16 residues. The J segment lost 7 bases and the V segment lost 6 bases, leaving 7 bases of the junction unmatched. CDR1 and CDR2 from the germline V gene are SNHLY and FYNNEI.

Written as DNA, the CDR3 is TGTGCCAGCAGCACAACGACCGGGACTAGCAACGAGCAGTACTTC. This translates into CASSTTTGTSNEQYF. The chain carries TRBV7-2 and TRBJ2-5, with 9 bases matching TRBD2. The better agreement between TRBJ2-7 and the DNA end casts doubt on the J call. The CDR3 contains 15 residues. Germline CDR1 SGHTA, CDR2 FQGNSA.

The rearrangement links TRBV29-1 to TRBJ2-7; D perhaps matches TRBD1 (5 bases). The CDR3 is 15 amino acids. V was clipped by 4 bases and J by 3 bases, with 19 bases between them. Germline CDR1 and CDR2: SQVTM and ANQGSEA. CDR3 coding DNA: TGCAGCGTTGTCGACCCCTTTGGGCAGGGCTACGAGCAGTACTTC. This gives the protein CSVVDPFGQGYEQYF.

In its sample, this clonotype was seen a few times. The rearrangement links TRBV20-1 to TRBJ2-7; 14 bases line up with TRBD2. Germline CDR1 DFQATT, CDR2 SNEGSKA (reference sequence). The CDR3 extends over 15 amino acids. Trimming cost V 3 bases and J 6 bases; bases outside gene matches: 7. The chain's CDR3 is CSASGTSGSLLEQYF. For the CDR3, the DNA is TGCAGTGCTAGCGGGACTAGCGGGAGTCTCCTCGAGCAGTACTTC.

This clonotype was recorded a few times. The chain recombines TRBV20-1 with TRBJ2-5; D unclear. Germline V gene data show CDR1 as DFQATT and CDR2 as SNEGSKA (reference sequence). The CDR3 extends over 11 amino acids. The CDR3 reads CSRWTRETQYF. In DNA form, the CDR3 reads TGCAGCCGTTGGACGAGAGAGACCCAGTACTTC.

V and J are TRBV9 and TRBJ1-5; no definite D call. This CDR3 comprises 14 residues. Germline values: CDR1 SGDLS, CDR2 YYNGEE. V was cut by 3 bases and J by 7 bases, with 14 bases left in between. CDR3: CASSAGSFGQPQHF. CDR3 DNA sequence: TGTGCCAGCAGCGCGGGGTCGTTCGGGCAGCCCCAGCATTTT.

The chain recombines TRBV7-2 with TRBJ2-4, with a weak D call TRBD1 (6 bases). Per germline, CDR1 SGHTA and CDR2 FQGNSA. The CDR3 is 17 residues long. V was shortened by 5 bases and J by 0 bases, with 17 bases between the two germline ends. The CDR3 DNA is TGTGCCAGCAGCGTAACTTCAGGGGTCCTAGCCAAAAACATTCAGTACTTC. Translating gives CASSVTSGVLAKNIQYF. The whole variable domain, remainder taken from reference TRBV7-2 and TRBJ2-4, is GAGVSQSPSNKVTEKGKDVELRCDPISGHTALYWYRQSLGQGLEFLIYFQGNSAPDKSGLPSDRFSAERTGGSVSTLTIQRTQQEDSAVYLCASSVTSGVLAKNIQYFGAGTRLSVL.

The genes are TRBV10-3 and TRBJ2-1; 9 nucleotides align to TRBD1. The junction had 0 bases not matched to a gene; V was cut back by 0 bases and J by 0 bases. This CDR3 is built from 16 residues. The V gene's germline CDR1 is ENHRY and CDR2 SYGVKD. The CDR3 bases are TGTGCCATCAGTGAGTCGACAGGGGGCTCCTACAATGAGCAGTTCTTC. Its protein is CAISESTGGSYNEQFF.

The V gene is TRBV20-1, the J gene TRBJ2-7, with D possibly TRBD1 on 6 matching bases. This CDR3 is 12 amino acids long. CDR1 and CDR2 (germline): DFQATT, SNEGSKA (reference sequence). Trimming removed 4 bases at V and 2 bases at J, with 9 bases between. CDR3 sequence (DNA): TGCAGTGCTATAACAGGGCCCTACGAGCAGTACTTC. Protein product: CSAITGPYEQYF.

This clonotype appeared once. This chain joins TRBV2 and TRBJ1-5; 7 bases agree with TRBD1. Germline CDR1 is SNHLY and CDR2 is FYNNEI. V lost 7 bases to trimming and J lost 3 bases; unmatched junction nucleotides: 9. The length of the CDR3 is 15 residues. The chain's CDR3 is CASTEQGQLNQPQHF. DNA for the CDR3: TGTGCCAGCACGGAGCAGGGACAGCTCAATCAGCCCCAGCATTTT.

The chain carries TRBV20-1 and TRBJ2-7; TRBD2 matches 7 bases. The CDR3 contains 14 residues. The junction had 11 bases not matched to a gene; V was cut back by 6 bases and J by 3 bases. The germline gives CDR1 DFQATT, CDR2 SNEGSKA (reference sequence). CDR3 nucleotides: TGCAGTGCCTCACGAGGGAGCGGGAACTACGAGCAGTACTTC. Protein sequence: CSASRGSGNYEQYF.

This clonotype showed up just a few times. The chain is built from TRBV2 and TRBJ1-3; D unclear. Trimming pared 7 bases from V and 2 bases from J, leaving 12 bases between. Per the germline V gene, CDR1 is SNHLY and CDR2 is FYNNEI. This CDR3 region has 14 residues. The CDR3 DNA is TGTGCCAGCATCCCTGGCATCGCTGGAAACACCATATATTTT. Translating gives CASIPGIAGNTIYF.

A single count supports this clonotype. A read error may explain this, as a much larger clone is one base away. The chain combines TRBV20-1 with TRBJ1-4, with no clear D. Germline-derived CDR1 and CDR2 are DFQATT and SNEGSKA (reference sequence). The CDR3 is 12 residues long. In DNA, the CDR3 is TGCAGTACTAGAGACCTGAATGAAAAACTGTTTTTT. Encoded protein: CSTRDLNEKLFF.

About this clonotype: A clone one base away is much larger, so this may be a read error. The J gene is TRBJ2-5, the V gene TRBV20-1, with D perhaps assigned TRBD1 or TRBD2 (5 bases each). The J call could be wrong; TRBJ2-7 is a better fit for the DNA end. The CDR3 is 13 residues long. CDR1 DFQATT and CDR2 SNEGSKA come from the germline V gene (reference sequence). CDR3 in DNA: TGCAGTGTTCGGGACCCCGGGGTCTACGAGCAGTACTTC. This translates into CSVRDPGVYEQYF.